The clone carrying this T cell receptor (beta chain) was picked up one time. The sample has other DNA sequences that encode this CDR3 too. Original methodology: Reference gene primer amplification gave estimated nucleated cell counts. The repertoire was sequenced with immunoSEQ multiplex PCR; TCRdb's copy has only in-frame clones and lacks some. Clone size and the V and J calls come from that table; the DNA yielded D and trimming. The table records about 370,000 clones, around 89% of them present only once. The data belong to a study of blood T cell repertoires in COVID-19. About the research overall: Samples came from the United States, Italy and Spain, spanning acute and convalescent COVID-19. In each case, the material was cDNA or gDNA derived from T cells, B-cell-depleted T cells, or PBMCs.

This CDR3 has 14 amino acids. V dropped 1 base and J dropped 1 base, with 8 bases sitting between them. Germline V gene data show CDR1 as SGDLS and CDR2 as YYNGEE. The specimen was peripheral blood. The clonotype was recovered from a woman aged 25 to 39 with COVID-19, enrolled during active disease. The V and J genes are TRBV9 and TRBJ1-1; TRBD1 might be the D (5 bases). CDR3 in amino acids: CASSVQGENTEAFF. The DNA for the CDR3 is TGTGCCAGCAGCGTACAGGGTGAGAACACTGAAGCTTTCTTT.